These T cell receptor beta chains were read from a single sample in a study of response to subunit inactivated influenza vaccine. MiXCR was run by TCRdb on the RT-PCR reads, yielding one entry per CDR3 protein. The table includes 600,000 to 850,000 distinct CDR3 sequences, about 15% detected once. This material consisted of PBMCs from blood, taken 14 days before vaccination. The receptors shown here come from a man aged 45-65 years who received an inactivated influenza vaccine. Each CDR3 is given with its conserved first and last residue. A D gene is named only where the DNA matches it firmly. Clone size is shown for a subset of rows, as once, few, many or a class of expanded clone.

j_call	d_call	v_call	clone_size	cdr3_aa	cdr3_nt
TRBJ2-7	TRBD2	TRBV10-3	few	CAISESGGFNEQYF	TGTGCCATCAGTGAGTCGGGGGGGTTCAACGAGCAGTACTTC
TRBJ2-5	TRBD1	TRBV4-1	few	CASSQPGQGRETQYF	TGCGCCAGCAGCCAACCCGGACAGGGCCGGGAGACCCAGTACTTC
TRBJ2-1	-	TRBV9	few	CASSVSSGSYNEQFF	TGTGCCAGCAGCGTTTCAAGCGGCTCCTACAATGAGCAGTTCTTC
TRBJ1-1	TRBD1	TRBV7-2	-	CASSLAQGAEAFF	TGTGCCAGCAGCTTAGCACAGGGGGCTGAAGCTTTCTTT
TRBJ2-5	-	TRBV12-3/TRBV12-4	few	CASSQGRVQETQYF	TGTGCCAGCAGCCAAGGCAGGGTTCAGGAGACCCAGTACTTC
TRBJ2-3	TRBD2	TRBV9	-	CASSHPVAGADGTQYF	TGTGCCAGCAGCCACCCCGTAGCGGGGGCGGACGGTACGCAGTATTTT
TRBJ2-1	-	TRBV7-9	many	CASSLWSSDEQFF	TGTGCCAGCAGCTTATGGTCTAGCGATGAGCAGTTCTTC
TRBJ2-1	TRBD2	TRBV20-1	-	CSARAGLGSYNEQFF	TGCAGTGCTAGGGCGGGACTAGGTTCCTACAATGAGCAGTTCTTC
TRBJ1-1	-	TRBV29-1	-	CSVVAAGNTEAFF	TGCAGCGTTGTGGCGGCTGGGAACACTGAAGCTTTCTTT
TRBJ1-5	-	TRBV6-1	-	CASSLHWDQPQHF	TGTGCCAGCAGTCTCCACTGGGATCAGCCCCAGCATTTT
TRBJ2-2	TRBD1	TRBV20-1	few	CSARKPRQGRDTGELFF	TGCAGTGCTAGAAAACCAAGACAGGGTCGGGACACCGGGGAGCTGTTTTTT
TRBJ2-7	TRBD1	TRBV6-5	few	CASSSDRGQVEQYF	TGTGCCAGCAGTTCGGACAGGGGGCAGGTCGAGCAGTACTTC
TRBJ2-3	-	TRBV6-2/TRBV6-3	-	CASRSTSTDTQYF	TGTGCCAGCAGATCAACAAGCACAGATACGCAGTATTTT
TRBJ2-5	TRBD1	TRBV20-1	-	CSARPQGRETQYF	TGCAGTGCTAGACCACAGGGGCGAGAGACCCAGTACTTC
TRBJ1-5	TRBD1	TRBV4-2	few	CASSQSGGGLSNQPQHF	TGTGCCAGCAGCCAATCAGGGGGAGGGCTTAGCAATCAGCCCCAGCATTTT
TRBJ2-3	TRBD1	TRBV5-1	-	CASSPDRRRGTDTQYF	TGCGCCAGCAGCCCGGACAGGAGAAGAGGGACAGATACGCAGTATTTT
TRBJ1-2	-	TRBV6-5	few	CASSYSKVNYGYTF	TGTGCCAGCAGTTACTCGAAGGTTAACTATGGCTACACCTTC
TRBJ2-7	TRBD2	TRBV5-1	-	CASSGGLAIAGEQYF	TGCGCCAGCAGCGGAGGACTAGCGATTGCTGGCGAGCAGTACTTC
TRBJ2-5	TRBD2	TRBV2	-	CASSVSGGSTAQYF	TGTGCCAGCAGTGTTAGCGGGGGGTCTACGGCCCAGTACTTC
TRBJ1-1	-	TRBV6-5	few	CASSYSPGNTEAFF	TGTGCCAGCAGTTACTCGCCAGGGAACACTGAAGCTTTCTTT
TRBJ2-7	TRBD2	TRBV27	-	CASKTSGGRSYEQYF	TGTGCCAGCAAGACTAGCGGGGGTCGCTCCTACGAGCAGTACTTC
TRBJ2-3	-	TRBV6-2/TRBV6-3	-	CASIDGTRYTQYF	TGTGCCAGCATCGATGGGACCCGCTATACGCAGTATTTT
TRBJ1-6	-	TRBV12-3/TRBV12-4	many	CASSLSGAENSPLHF	TGTGCCAGCAGTTTGTCCGGGGCAGAGAATTCACCCCTCCACTTT
TRBJ2-3	-	TRBV7-7	few	CASSPDLARSTDTQYF	TGTGCCAGCAGCCCAGATTTGGCCCGGAGCACAGATACGCAGTATTTT
TRBJ1-2	-	TRBV4-3	few	CASSLSTVSYGYTF	TGCGCCAGCAGCTTATCCACGGTCTCATATGGCTACACCTTC
TRBJ2-7	-	TRBV14	few	CASSQELNREQYF	TGTGCCAGCAGCCAAGAGTTGAATCGGGAGCAGTACTTC
TRBJ2-5	-	TRBV6-2/TRBV6-3	few	CASSFDRKGPQYF	TGTGCCAGCAGTTTCGACCGTAAGGGTCCCCAGTACTTC
TRBJ2-3	-	TRBV6-2/TRBV6-3	few	CASSAYRALFDTQYF	TGTGCCAGCAGTGCTTACAGGGCGCTGTTCGATACGCAGTATTTT
TRBJ1-1	-	TRBV28	-	CASDLTEFKAFF	TGTGCCAGCGACCTGACAGAGTTTAAAGCTTTCTTT
TRBJ1-5	TRBD1	TRBV24-1	-	CATSDTRTGSKPQHF	TGTGCCACCAGTGATACGAGGACAGGGAGTAAGCCCCAGCATTTT
TRBJ2-3	-	TRBV7-9	few	CASSLGQGRSSTDTQYF	TGTGCCAGCAGCTTAGGCCAGGGAAGATCTAGCACAGATACGCAGTATTTT
TRBJ2-2	TRBD1	TRBV19	-	CASSWDRVTGELFF	TGTGCCAGTAGTTGGGACAGGGTAACCGGGGAGCTGTTTTTT
TRBJ2-7	-	TRBV5-1	-	CASSVSFGGGTPYEQYF	TGCGCCAGCTCCGTGAGCTTTGGGGGTGGTACCCCCTACGAGCAGTACTTC
TRBJ1-2	-	TRBV4-3	-	CASSRTDSPPHYTF	TGCGCCAGCAGCCGCACGGACAGCCCCCCTCACTACACCTTC
TRBJ2-4	-	TRBV12-3/TRBV12-4	many	CASSLAGKNIQYF	TGTGCCAGCAGTTTAGCAGGGAAGAACATTCAGTACTTC
TRBJ2-7	-	TRBV20-1	-	CSASRGTDPSYEQYF	TGCAGTGCTTCCCGCGGGACAGACCCCTCCTACGAGCAGTACTTC
TRBJ1-1	-	TRBV18	-	CASSPGQDKNTEAFF	TGTGCCAGCTCGCCGGGACAAGATAAGAACACTGAAGCTTTCTTT
TRBJ2-7	TRBD2	TRBV10-3	many	CAIRTSGSYEQYF	TGTGCCATCCGGACTAGCGGAAGCTACGAGCAGTACTTC
TRBJ1-1	-	TRBV11-2	many	CASSPGIVEAFF	TGTGCCAGCAGCCCGGGAATCGTTGAAGCTTTCTTT
TRBJ1-2	TRBD1	TRBV29-1	-	CSVGTGVRYGYTF	TGCAGCGTGGGGACAGGGGTACGCTATGGCTACACCTTC
TRBJ2-5	-	TRBV20-1	many	CSARQGGETQYF	TGCAGTGCTAGACAGGGAGGCGAGACCCAGTACTTC
TRBJ2-2	TRBD1	TRBV12-3/TRBV12-4	-	CASSRTGVDGELFF	TGTGCCAGCAGCCGGACAGGGGTGGACGGGGAGCTGTTTTTT
TRBJ2-2	-	TRBV28	-	CASDWGARGAGELFF	TGTGCCAGCGATTGGGGGGCTCGTGGGGCCGGGGAGCTGTTTTTT
TRBJ2-7	TRBD2	TRBV28	few	CASSFLAGGYEQYF	TGTGCCAGCAGTTTCCTAGCGGGGGGCTACGAGCAGTACTTC
TRBJ2-3	TRBD2	TRBV10-3	-	CAISERLAGGDTQYF	TGTGCCATCAGTGAAAGGCTAGCGGGGGGAGATACGCAGTATTTT
TRBJ2-5	-	TRBV7-8	-	CASSLGGGGSIETQYF	TGTGCCAGCAGCTTAGGGGGAGGGGGAAGTATTGAGACCCAGTACTTC
TRBJ2-4	-	TRBV12-3/TRBV12-4	-	CASSPQGRGTHIQYF	TGTGCCAGCAGTCCTCAGGGGCGGGGTACCCACATTCAGTACTTC
TRBJ2-2	TRBD2	TRBV7-2	-	CASSLFLAGATGELFF	TGTGCCAGCAGCTTATTTTTAGCGGGAGCGACCGGGGAGCTGTTTTTT
TRBJ2-1	-	TRBV14	many	CASRRDWRSSSYNEQFF	TGTGCCAGCAGACGGGACTGGCGTTCGAGCTCCTACAATGAGCAGTTCTTC